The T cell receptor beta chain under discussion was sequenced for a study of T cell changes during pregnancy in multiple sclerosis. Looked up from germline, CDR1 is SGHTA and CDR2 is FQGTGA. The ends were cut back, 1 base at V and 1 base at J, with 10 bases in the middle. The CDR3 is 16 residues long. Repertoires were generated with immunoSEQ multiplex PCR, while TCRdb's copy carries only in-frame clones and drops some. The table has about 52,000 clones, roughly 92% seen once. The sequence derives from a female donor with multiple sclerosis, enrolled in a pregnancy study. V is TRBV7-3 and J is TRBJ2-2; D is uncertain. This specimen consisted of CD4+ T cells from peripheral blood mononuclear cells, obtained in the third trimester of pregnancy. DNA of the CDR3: TGTGCCAGCAGCTTAAACGCCCCACAGAACACCGGGGAGCTGTTTTTT. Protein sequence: CASSLNAPQNTGELFF.